These 5 T cell receptor beta chains originate from one sample sequenced in a study of vaccination effects on CD4 cells after COVID-19. Isolating CD4+ T cells followed less than 11 days of culture. No antigen has been assigned to these receptors. Clones were read by immunoSEQ multiplex PCR, and TCRdb kept only the in-frame ones, dropping some. The sample has about 45,000 clones; 74% are singletons. Sequencing used CD4+ T cells from PBMCs cultured without peptide, obtained before COVID-19 vaccination. The receptors here all came from a human donor who had a prior SARS-CoV-2 infection.

This clone has a single count. The chain carries TRBV2 and TRBJ2-5; no reliable D call. The germline V gene has CDR1 SNHLY and CDR2 FYNNEI. The CDR3 is made up of 16 amino acids. V shed 3 bases and J shed 3 bases, with 17 bases lying between them. The CDR3 nucleotides read TGTGCCAGCAGTGACCTGGCAGGCTCCTACGAAGAGACCCAGTACTTC. This codes for CASSDLAGSYEETQYF. The complete variable domain, with remaining parts taken from reference TRBV2 and TRBJ2-5, reads EPEVTQTPSHQVTQMGQEVILRCVPISNHLYFYWYRQILGQKVEFLVSFYNNEISEKSEIFDDQFSVERPDGSNFTLKIRSTKLEDSAMYFCASSDLAGSYEETQYFGPGTRLLVL.

V gene TRBV5-6 combines with J gene TRBJ1-3; unclear D gene. Trimming stripped 1 base from V and 0 bases from J, with 14 bases between. The CDR3 contains 17 residues. Germline loops: CDR1 SGHDT, CDR2 YYEEEE. The CDR3 coding sequence is TGTGCCAGCAGCTTGTACGAGGCCATTTACTCTGGAAACACCATATATTTT. This codes for CASSLYEAIYSGNTIYF.

The rearrangement links TRBV7-8 to TRBJ1-5; D remains unclear. Trimming removed 5 bases at V and 7 bases at J, with 12 bases between. Germline V gives CDR1 SGHVS, CDR2 FQNEAQ. This CDR3 region has 13 residues. The CDR3 DNA reads as TGTGCCAGCAGCGCCCGTGGTGAGCAGCCCCAGCATTTT. This codes for CASSARGEQPQHF. Full variable domain (remainder filled in from reference TRBV7-8 and TRBJ1-5): GAGVSQSPRYKVAKRGQDVALRCDPISGHVSLFWYQQALGQGPEFLTYFQNEAQLDKSGLPSDRFFAERPEGSVSTLKIQRTQQEDSAVYLCASSARGEQPQHFGDGTRLSIL.

The chain has TRBV18 and TRBJ1-1, with a possible D match to TRBD1 (6 bases). Germline CDR1 reads KGHSH; CDR2 reads LQKENI. CDR3 length equals 14 residues. The ends were cut back, 3 bases at V and 7 bases at J, with 15 bases in the middle. For the CDR3, the DNA is TGTGCCAGCTCACCCCCCGGGACACCCAATGAAGCTTTCTTT. The encoded protein is CASSPPGTPNEAFF.

The genes are TRBV27 and TRBJ2-2; D uncertain. CDR1 MNHEY and CDR2 SMNVEV come from the germline V gene (reference sequence). The CDR3 spans 13 residues. V lost 2 bases and J 7 bases, leaving 8 bases between the germline ends. Written as DNA, the CDR3 is TGTGCCAGCAGTTTAAGGCGGATCGGGGAGCTGTTTTTT. It codes for CASSLRRIGELFF.